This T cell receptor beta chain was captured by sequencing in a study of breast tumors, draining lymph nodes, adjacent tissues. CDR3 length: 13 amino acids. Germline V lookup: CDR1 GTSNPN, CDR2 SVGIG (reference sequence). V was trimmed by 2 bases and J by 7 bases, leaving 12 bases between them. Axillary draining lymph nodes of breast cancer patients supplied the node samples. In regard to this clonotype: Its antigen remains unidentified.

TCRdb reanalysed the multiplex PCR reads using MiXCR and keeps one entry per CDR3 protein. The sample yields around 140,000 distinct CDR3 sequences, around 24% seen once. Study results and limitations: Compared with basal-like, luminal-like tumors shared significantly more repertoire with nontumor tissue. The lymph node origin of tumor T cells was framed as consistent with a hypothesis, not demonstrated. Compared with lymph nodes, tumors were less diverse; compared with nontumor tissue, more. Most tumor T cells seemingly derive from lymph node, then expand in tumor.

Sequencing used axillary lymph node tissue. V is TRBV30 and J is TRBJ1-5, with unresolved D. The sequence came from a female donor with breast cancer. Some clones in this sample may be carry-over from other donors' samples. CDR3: CAWSNGVLQPQHF. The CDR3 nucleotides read TGTGCCTGGAGTAACGGGGTTCTCCAGCCCCAGCATTTT.